The rows below give T cell receptor beta chains drawn from one sample of a study of blood T cell repertoires in COVID-19. TCRdb keeps only in-frame clones here, not all; method: immunoSEQ multiplex PCR. The table includes some 210,000 clones, more than 70% detected once. Sequences were obtained from peripheral blood. These receptors came from a woman aged 40 to 50 who had recovered from COVID-19. CDR3s include the opening cysteine and the closing phenylalanine or tryptophan. Each record gives: D gene, CDR3 length, clone size, J gene, V gene, CDR3 DNA, CDR3 protein. D genes are given only for firm matches. Size is stated for part of the rows, as once, few or many counts, or as a class when the clone is expanded.

D: TRBD2; length: 14; size: few; J: TRBJ2-1; V: TRBV2; DNA: TGTGCCAGCAGAGATTCCGGGACTAGCGTTGAGCAGTTCTTC; CDR3: CASRDSGTSVEQFF
D: NA; length: 16; size: NA; J: TRBJ2-1; V: TRBV11-2; DNA: TGTGCCAGCAGCTTAGATCCGGGAGTAGGCTACAATGAGCAGTTCTTC; CDR3: CASSLDPGVGYNEQFF
D: NA; length: 15; size: NA; J: TRBJ2-7; V: TRBV27; DNA: NA; CDR3: CASSSSGLAEYEQYF
D: NA; length: 15; size: NA; J: TRBJ1-2; V: TRBV4-2; DNA: TGTGCCAGCAGCCAAGAAAAGGGGACTAACTATGGCTACACCTTC; CDR3: CASSQEKGTNYGYTF
D: TRBD1; length: 15; size: NA; J: TRBJ1-4; V: TRBV7-6; DNA: TGTGCCAGCAGCCCGGCGGCAGGGGGTAATGAAAAACTGTTTTTT; CDR3: CASSPAAGGNEKLFF
D: NA; length: 12; size: once; J: TRBJ2-1; V: TRBV28; DNA: TGTGCCAGCAGTTTGACTGACAATGAGCAGTTCTTC; CDR3: CASSLTDNEQFF
D: TRBD2; length: 15; size: NA; J: TRBJ2-3; V: TRBV27; DNA: TGTGCCACAGCCTCTAGCGGGCCCCACCCAGATACGCAGTATTTT; CDR3: CATASSGPHPDTQYF
D: NA; length: 15; size: NA; J: TRBJ1-3; V: TRBV3-1/TRBV3-2; DNA: TGTGCCAGCAGCCAAGATCCAGGGTCTGGAAACACCATATATTTT; CDR3: CASSQDPGSGNTIYF
D: NA; length: 14; size: NA; J: TRBJ1-1; V: TRBV10-3; DNA: TGTGCCATCAGTGGGGGTAGGGGGAACACTGAAGCTTTCTTT; CDR3: CAISGGRGNTEAFF
D: TRBD1; length: 17; size: NA; J: TRBJ1-2; V: TRBV7-2; DNA: TGTGCCAGCAGCTTAGGGGGACAGGGGGCTCCTAACTATGGCTACACCTTC; CDR3: CASSLGGQGAPNYGYTF
D: NA; length: 15; size: NA; J: TRBJ2-1; V: TRBV6-1; DNA: TGTGCCAGCAGTGAACCCCTGGGACTGGGAGCTGAGCAGTTCTTC; CDR3: CASSEPLGLGAEQFF
D: NA; length: 14; size: NA; J: TRBJ1-2; V: TRBV28; DNA: TGTGCCAGCAGTACCGGTGGCAGGGAGGATGGCTACACCTTC; CDR3: CASSTGGREDGYTF
D: TRBD2; length: 17; size: once; J: TRBJ2-3; V: TRBV10-3; DNA: TGTGCCATCAGCGGTCTAGCGGGAGATCGTAGCACAGATACGCAGTATTTT; CDR3: CAISGLAGDRSTDTQYF
D: TRBD1; length: 17; size: NA; J: TRBJ2-5; V: TRBV19; DNA: TGTGCCAGTCGACAAATGTGGACAGGGAGGTACCAAGAGACCCAGTACTTC; CDR3: CASRQMWTGRYQETQYF
D: NA; length: 12; size: NA; J: TRBJ1-1; V: TRBV29-1; DNA: TGCAGCATATATGGACAGAACACTGAAGCTTTCTTT; CDR3: CSIYGQNTEAFF
D: NA; length: 13; size: NA; J: TRBJ1-5; V: TRBV1; DNA: TGCACCAGAGACAGCCACGCTAATCAGCCCCAGCATTTT; CDR3: CTRDSHANQPQHF
D: TRBD1; length: 11; size: NA; J: TRBJ1-2; V: TRBV20-1; DNA: TGCAGTGCCAAAGGGGGCTACGGCTACACCTTC; CDR3: CSAKGGYGYTF
D: TRBD2; length: 15; size: NA; J: TRBJ2-2; V: TRBV19; DNA: TGTGCCAGTAGTATAGCTAGCGGGTACACCGGGGAGCTGTTTTTT; CDR3: CASSIASGYTGELFF
D: NA; length: 14; size: NA; J: TRBJ2-5; V: TRBV29-1; DNA: TGCAGCGTTGAGAGGGCCACCGGCCAAGAGACCCAGTACTTC; CDR3: CSVERATGQETQYF
D: NA; length: 12; size: NA; J: TRBJ1-1; V: TRBV10-3; DNA: TGTGCCATTGGACAGCCGAACACTGAAGCTTTCTTT; CDR3: CAIGQPNTEAFF
D: TRBD1; length: 13; size: NA; J: TRBJ1-1; V: TRBV7-8; DNA: TGTGCCAGCAGCCTCGACAGGGATACTGAAGCTTTCTTT; CDR3: CASSLDRDTEAFF
D: TRBD2; length: 16; size: NA; J: TRBJ2-1; V: TRBV18; DNA: TGTGCCAGCTCACCAATAGCGGGAGGACTAAACAATGAGCAGTTCTTC; CDR3: CASSPIAGGLNNEQFF
D: TRBD2; length: 16; size: NA; J: TRBJ2-5; V: TRBV7-8; DNA: TGTGCCAGCAGTCCTAACCCGGGACTAGCGGGGGAGACCCAGTACTTC; CDR3: CASSPNPGLAGETQYF
D: TRBD1; length: 14; size: NA; J: TRBJ2-1; V: TRBV28; DNA: TGTGCCAGCAGTTCGGCAGGGGGCGGGGATGAGCAGTTCTTC; CDR3: CASSSAGGGDEQFF
D: TRBD1; length: 15; size: NA; J: TRBJ2-3; V: TRBV28; DNA: TGTGCCAGCAGTTTCCAGGACAGGGGGCCAGATACGCAGTATTTT; CDR3: CASSFQDRGPDTQYF
D: TRBD2; length: 15; size: NA; J: TRBJ2-1; V: TRBV10-3; DNA: TGTGCCATCAGTGAGTGGACTAGCGGGACCCATGAGCAGTTCTTC; CDR3: CAISEWTSGTHEQFF
D: TRBD2; length: 15; size: NA; J: TRBJ2-3; V: TRBV10-3; DNA: TGTGCCATCAGTCCTTCCTCCGGGAGGGAGGATACGCAGTATTTT; CDR3: CAISPSSGREDTQYF
D: NA; length: 14; size: once; J: TRBJ1-2; V: TRBV6-2/TRBV6-3; DNA: TGTGCCAGCAGTCCGATGCTCCCTACGGGTGGCTACACCTTC; CDR3: CASSPMLPTGGYTF
D: TRBD1; length: 17; size: NA; J: TRBJ2-7; V: TRBV29-1; DNA: TGCAGCGTTGAAGATCCCGGGGCGGACAGGGGGGACTACGAGCAGTACTTC; CDR3: CSVEDPGADRGDYEQYF
D: NA; length: 15; size: NA; J: TRBJ2-1; V: TRBV6-5; DNA: TGTGCCAGCAGTTACGCAAATGTTCGGGACAATGAGCAGTTCTTC; CDR3: CASSYANVRDNEQFF
D: NA; length: 14; size: NA; J: TRBJ1-1; V: TRBV27; DNA: TGTGCCAGCAGTGCCTGGGGGGGGCGCCCTGAAGCTTTCTTT; CDR3: CASSAWGGRPEAFF
D: NA; length: 15; size: NA; J: TRBJ2-1; V: TRBV28; DNA: TGTGCCAGCAGTCCCGGCGGAACCTCCTACAATGAGCAGTTCTTC; CDR3: CASSPGGTSYNEQFF
D: TRBD2; length: 16; size: NA; J: TRBJ2-1; V: TRBV24-1; DNA: TGTGCCACCAGTGATCCCTCAGCGGGAGCCTACAATGAGCAGTTCTTC; CDR3: CATSDPSAGAYNEQFF